This section outlines one T cell receptor (beta chain) sequence together with its context. Its antigen is currently not known. Base qualities are not recorded, but no much larger clone differs from it by a single base. The data stem from a study of T cells in Graves' hyperthyroidism and ophthalmopathy (dated by TCRdb to about 2019). Regarding the research as a whole: Peripheral blood was sampled at the time of initial diagnosis, prior to any treatment. The paper describes TCR Vbeta CDR3 sequencing of roughly 130 peripheral blood samples, made up of around 41 ophthalmopathy patients, some 80 hyperthyroidism patients and around 17 progressor patients. The approximately 90 discovery patients were divided at random into training and test sets in a 7:3 ratio. Prospective prediction of ophthalmopathy was tested in an independent validation cohort of about 19 hyperthyroidism patients and 17 patients who later progressed to ophthalmopathy. Once sampling was done, hyperthyroidism patients were given methimazole at a starting dose of 30 mg daily, whereas ophthalmopathy patients were given high-dose intravenous methylprednisolone. In addition, the study compared T-cell repertoires in thyroid tissue and in blood from about 6 Graves' hyperthyroidism patients. A discovery cohort of approximately 100 patients, about 40 with Graves' ophthalmopathy and approximately 57 with stable Graves' hyperthyroidism, was used to find distinguishing TCR V-J signatures. The paper as a whole reports these results and caveats: Ophthalmopathy was separated from stable hyperthyroidism by a 13 V-J signature model, with around 90% sensitivity and 81% to 82% specificity obtained in cross-validation and 80%/75% obtained in testing. During validation, the model predicted progression to ophthalmopathy a median of approximately 6.5 months ahead of onset, with just under 71% sensitivity and more than 72% specificity. No statistical method was used to fix the sample size in advance, and group allocation was not hidden from the investigators. Most expanded thyroid clonotypes (frequency above 0.001) were also detected in blood, suggesting blood repertoires may reflect thyroid immune responses.

Ophthalmopathy patients had moderately to severely active disease, Clinical Activity Score of at least 3, NOSPECS grade of at least 4, and duration under 3 months. Any patient with an uncontrolled infection, another autoimmune disease, pregnancy or lactation was excluded. Clinical symptoms, serum thyroxine and TRAb, thyroid ultrasound, and orbital computed tomography formed the basis for the diagnoses. PBMCs were separated from over 9 ml of fresh peripheral blood using Ficoll-Paque density gradient centrifugation. Trizol reagent was used to extract total RNA, and RNA quality was then checked on an Agilent 2100 Bioanalyzer. CDR1 and CDR2, per the germline V gene (reference sequence), are SEHNR and FQNEAQ. Trimming takes 3 bases from V and 6 bases from J, and the germline ends sit 21 bases apart. CDR3 length: 17 amino acids, cysteine to phenylalanine. CDR3 DNA is the only sequence kept; it has 51 bases, read in frame from the first base.

Amplification of TCR beta CDR3 regions was carried out from RNA transcripts. A first-round RT-PCR of the TCR CDR3 used the HTBI primer set with the Qiagen OneStep RT-PCR kit. The libraries were constructed in a second round of multiplex PCR and then size-selected and purified. The libraries were sequenced on an Illumina HiSeq2000 using paired-end 100 bp reads. The paper's data handling went like this. SOAPnuke was used to process the raw data, removing reads that contained adapters or uncalled bases, had a mean Phred below 15, or lacked an exact match to the constant primer or identifier. High-quality paired reads were merged with COPE v1.2.5, and unique nucleotide sequences were defined as clonotypes. Clonotypes were aligned to IMGT TRBV, TRBD and TRBJ reference segments using MiTCR v1.1. The analysis was restricted to V-J combinations with a frequency above 0.0001, which together covered 99% to 99.2% of the repertoires. The TCS score was defined as F50 (clonal expansion) divided by E x V (chaos), with BLOSUM62-based TCRdist calculated between CDR3 peptides within each V-J. Welch's t-statistics and random forest reduced roughly 530 V-J features to around 14, which were used in a naive Bayes classifier (R e1071). TCRdb redid the processing of the public reads, applying fastp at Q25 and MiXCR, and retained in-frame beta chains. Each record represents a unique CDR3 protein, reported with the most common genes and DNA among its rows. Clone size and V and J calls follow TCRdb, not the original study. The sample yields hundreds of thousands of distinct CDR3 sequences; around 20% were counted once. Roughly a third of the sample is held by the ten biggest clonotypes.

The receptor comes from a man in his thirties or forties with Graves' ophthalmopathy. The chain was built from TRBV7-9 and TRBJ2-1; the D gene is perhaps TRBD2, on 6 matching bases. Material: blood. The DNA sequence reads TGTGCCAGCAGCTTGCTTTCGGGAGCTGTTTTCAGCAATGAGCAGTTCTTC. This yields the protein CASSLLSGAVFSNEQFF.